This T cell receptor beta chain was sequenced for a study of cytomegalovirus exposure and HLA in healthy donors (dated by TCRdb to about 2017). For context, the study as a whole: An earlier analysis of 550 to 700 of the donors reported 250 to 350 Gb of sequence data and 120 million or so unique TCR beta sequences from 150 million to 200 million T cells. An early release covering roughly 600 HLA-typed donors comprised 250 to 350 gigabases of sequencing data and 85 million to 100 million unique TCR sequences. Typing coverage varied by locus: about 620-630 donors for A, B, C, DRB1 and DQB1; roughly 500 for DQA1; around 570 for DPA1; 400 to 480 for DPB1. HLA typing included class I and class II loci at four-digit resolution. On average, roughly 240,000 unique TCR beta nucleotide sequences were sequenced per donor among a few hundred genotyped donors of the cohort, with roughly 18% of those sequences being non-productive. In a later analysis, previously published TCR beta repertoires from 670 or so donors were re-analyzed and high-resolution HLA genotyping was added so that TCR occurrence patterns could be studied. Because of strong linkage in the cohort, roughly five DR-DQ haplotypes were treated as single units for association and clustering. The study aimed to test whether signatures of past pathogen exposure could be identified by cataloging public T cell receptors. In an earlier analysis of over 550 of the donors, high-throughput TCR beta sequencing was used to judge whether each TCR beta V gene segment behaved as functional or pseudogenic. Donor age, sex, ethnicity and CMV serostatus were compiled alongside the repertoire data. Rather than drawing on any new phenotypic data, the later analysis identified candidate immune exposures from TCR beta sequences and the way those sequences occurred across donors. In addition to the first cohort of 666 subjects, a separate validation cohort of under 150 different subjects was used. Genome-wide SNP genotypes for about 60% of the 666 donors were used in a later genetic analysis, which treated that subset as a discovery cohort. Using immunosequencing, the study profiled T cell repertoires from 500 to 800 subjects and related those repertoires to cytomegalovirus serostatus. Among the approximately 400 genotyped donors, approximately 77% belonged to the genetic ancestry cluster associated with self-reported Caucasian donors. All discovery cohort repertoires had been generated on a single sequencing platform. High-throughput TCR immunosequencing, statistical association of individual TCRs with disease status, and machine learning were combined to predict cytomegalovirus infection status. Points the paper makes about the study in general: Because counts were too low, roughly 16 rarely observed V segments, including chromosome 9 orphons, were left out of the earlier analysis of 587 of the donors. Because some donors lacked HLA typing at each locus, the association tests relied only on the typed subset. Compared with equally common non-associated chains, HLA-associated TCR beta chains in a later analysis were more clonally expanded and had lower generation probabilities. Most TCR sequences were seen in very few donors, while some public TCRs were found in many individuals. Some IMGT-functional V segments, including TRBV6-2 and TRBV6-3, could not be told apart with the 87-base-pair reads, so those segments were excluded. In a later analysis, the rate of TCR association differed among HLA loci, with DRB1 alleles having the most associated TCRs and HLA-C alleles having the fewest. A total of 164 TCR beta chains were listed by the study as associated with cytomegalovirus. Sequencing depth was assumed to be roughly uniform across donors in the presence/absence analyses, though that assumption may not hold. For the cohort, immune exposure information was limited to CMV serostatus. At a false discovery rate of 0.05, a later analysis linked approximately 18,000 TCR beta sequences to specific HLA alleles. Linkage disequilibrium might explain the correlated functional status among segregating V segments, but an unknown experimental factor could not be ruled out. When HLA alleles, especially DR and DQ, strongly co-occurred, attributing TCR associations to individual alleles was difficult. Most CMV-associated TCR beta chains appeared to be HLA-restricted in a later analysis, and the HLA associations seemed to be driven largely by CMV exposure. According to a later analysis, parvovirus B19, influenza, CMV and Epstein-Barr virus appeared linked to several top co-occurrence clusters. In both the original and validation cohorts, the classifier was reported to diagnose cytomegalovirus status with high specificity and sensitivity. A further reported finding was that TCR beta sequences accurately predicted the HLA-A and HLA-B alleles for most subjects in the first cohort. In vitro tests confirmed that a few of the cytomegalovirus-associated TCR beta chains recognize cytomegalovirus antigens. Compared with the approximately 720-donor mean, donors in an Asian-associated ancestry cluster had fewer N-insertions in productive TCRs, according to a later genetic analysis. The cohort was sequenced for TCR beta chains only, and without alpha or paired-chain data the features that could be detected were limited. An association between a missense DCLRE1C variant and V-gene and J-gene trimming of TCR beta chains was found in a later genetic analysis and replicated in an independent cohort. It was suggested by the authors that the approach could potentially be generalized to other disease states and immunological phenotypes. An earlier analysis of around 540 of the donors showed that most TCR beta V segments appeared in productive rearrangements either about 87% or about 30% of the time, which broadly matched IMGT annotations. The sequencing pipeline was judged likely to have produced a cluster of highly shared sequence variants as a technical artifact.

Library preparation employed the immunoSEQ multiplex PCR assay. A mixture of 60 forward primers for TCR Vbeta segments and 13 reverse primers for TCR Jbeta segments was used in the multiplex PCR. The CDR3 region of rearranged TCR beta genes was amplified from genomic DNA by a multiplex PCR assay. The Illumina HiSeq System was used to sequence the amplified TCR beta libraries as 87-base-pair reads. Per the source publication's procedure: Across the roughly 700 repertoires, a later analysis counted roughly 77 million unique TCR beta chains, 9.5 million to 13 million of which were shared by at least two donors. To remove PCR and sequencing errors, raw reads were error-corrected and collapsed into unique sequences using a nearest-neighbor algorithm that merged closely related sequences. To assign V, D and J gene segments, CDR3 sequences were aligned to IMGT reference sequences. For a sequence to be retained, a match of at least six nucleotides was required to both a V gene segment and a J gene segment. Rearrangements were classified as productive when the CDR3 lacked stop codons and remained in frame with V and J, and all other rearrangements were classified as non-productive. Following IMGT convention, CDR3 was defined as the stretch from the second conserved V-encoded cysteine to the conserved J-encoded phenylalanine. Sequences without an unambiguous match to a single V gene segment were excluded from the earlier analysis of approximately 560 of the donors. In an earlier analysis of some 590 of the donors, a V segment was called functional when productive rearrangements were above 56.7%, and segregating when the standard deviation between donors exceeded 5%. A statistical classification framework was built for diagnosing cytomegalovirus status from the catalog of TCR beta chain sequences. In a later analysis, TCR nucleotide sequences were compared against IMGT/GENE-DB human TR gene sequences so that V and J genes could be assigned. Using the TCRdist pipeline, a later analysis assigned CDR3 sequences along with most-parsimonious VDJ recombination scenarios. A later analysis defined each TCR beta chain by its CDR3 amino acid sequence plus V-gene family, and excluded reads lacking a unique V-gene family. To address suspected cross-contamination and a sequencing artifact, a later analysis removed 592 highly shared, low-generation-probability nucleotide sequences. In a later analysis, a clonal expansion index for each public chain was calculated from normalized within-repertoire ranks of inferred template counts. A later analysis computed generation probabilities with a VDJ recombination model fitted to out-of-frame rearrangements, and checked the results against IGoR. Hypergeometric tests were used in a later analysis to score TCR-TCR, TCR-HLA and TCR-CMV co-occurrence, with a repertoire-size bias correction applied to the TCR pairs. False discovery rates were estimated in a later analysis by permuting HLA or CMV assignments 20 times. In a later analysis, co-occurring TCRs were grouped with DBSCAN, and TCRdist sequence similarity was added when clustering was performed within HLA-allele-positive subsets. Repertoires with fewer than 30,000 or more than 120,000 public chains were left out of co-occurrence clustering, as were a few repertoires with anomalous nucleotide sharing. TCRdb retrieved this table from immuneACCESS and kept in-frame rearrangements only. Not all clones are present; in checked studies, unresolved V genes account for under half, and no reason is known for the remainder. V and J calls and clone size come straight from that table; D and trimming were deduced from the DNA. This sample gives 210,000 or so clones in total; about 75% of them show up just once. Of the sample, 1.5% to 2% is held by the ten largest clones.

The cohort consisted of 600 or so healthy bone marrow donors. Cohort members were all nominally healthy when sampled, although unrecorded immune exposures were likely present. The donor tested CMV seronegative and was one of the 352 seronegative cohort members. Each donor provided a peripheral blood sample, and peripheral blood mononuclear cells were used for TCR beta sequencing. Genomic DNA extraction from the blood cell samples was performed with the Qiagen DNeasy Blood Extraction Kit. V trim: 2 bases; J trim: 4 bases; unmatched bases: 14. CDR1 is given as SGHTA and CDR2 as FQGNSA, both from the germline V gene. The CDR3 starts with the cysteine, ends with the phenylalanine, and has 18 residues. The entry retains the CDR3 DNA only, 54 bases that are in frame from base 1. Note on this clone: The antigen this receptor binds is unknown. No much larger clonotype is one base removed from it; base qualities were not supplied.

The V and J genes are TRBV7-2 and TRBJ2-3, with 8 bases in between that match TRBD2. The sample consisted of PBMCs. The sequence was collected from a man between 18 and 29 years old in good health and CMV-seronegative. The nucleotide sequence reads as follows: TGTGCCAGCAGCTTACTTGGGTTAGGTAGCGGGGCCGCAGATACGCAGTATTTT. Its protein product is CASSLLGLGSGAADTQYF.